This paragraph covers one T cell receptor (beta chain) sequence. The sample is drawn from a study of blood T cell repertoires in COVID-19. Overall study: Acute and convalescent COVID-19 samples came from the United States, Italy and Spain. T cells, B-cell-depleted T cells, or PBMCs provided the cDNA or gDNA that served as material.

Germline V lookup: CDR1 LNHDA, CDR2 SQIVND (reference sequence). The CDR3 spans 13 residues. V gave up 7 bases and J gave up 2 bases; unmatched junction bases: 1. Original data processing: Amplification with reference gene primers provided the estimates of nucleated cell counts. Repertoires were generated with immunoSEQ multiplex PCR, while TCRdb's copy carries only in-frame clones and drops some. Clonal size and the V and J genes are those of that table, whereas D and trimming came from the DNA. The repertoire has fewer than 200,000 clones, over 70% of them found once; the top ten carry roughly 9.2%.

The source material was peripheral blood. The rearrangement uses TRBV19 and TRBJ1-4; 7 nucleotides agree with TRBD1. The clonotype originates from a woman older than 75 with active or convalescent COVID-19. The CDR3 reads CASKQGTNEKLFF. CDR3 sequence (DNA): TGTGCCAGTAAACAGGGGACTAATGAAAAACTGTTTTTT.